This TCR beta chain was recorded in a study of lymphopenia after photon versus proton radiotherapy. Overall study results and limits: Oligoclonal CD8+ Temra expansion after nadir drove photon patients' diversity drop. Under photons, naive T cells and diversity fell while effector/memory populations rose.

Sequencing was performed with immunoSEQ multiplex PCR; in TCRdb, only in-frame clones are kept and a portion is missing. The sample records roughly 38,000 clones, more than 85% being singletons. As regards this clone: The antigen remains unidentified.

CDR1 and CDR2 from the germline V gene are SGHVS and FNYEAQ. The ends lost 3 bases at V and 6 bases at J; junction bases unmatched: 12. The CDR3 covers 16 residues. The chain carries TRBV7-6 and TRBJ2-3; TRBD2 aligns across 7 bases. This clonotype was sampled from a man aged 60 to 75 with cholangiocarcinoma. The source was peripheral blood, collected from a patient treated with photon-based radiotherapy. The CDR3 DNA is TGTGCCAGCAGCTTTAGCCCCAGCGGACTAGGGGATACGCAGTATTTT. It translates to CASSFSPSGLGDTQYF.